A single sample gave rise to the 23 T cell receptor beta chains below, sequenced in a study of blood T cell repertoires in COVID-19. Libraries were prepared by immunoSEQ multiplex PCR; TCRdb keeps only in-frame clonotypes and omits some of them. The repertoire holds 250,000 to 300,000 clones, with about 87% as singletons. The material sequenced was peripheral blood. All receptors come from a woman in her 70s with COVID-19, enrolled during active disease.

The genes are TRBV19 and TRBJ1-4, with D unresolved. The CDR3 has 14 residues. In germline, CDR1 is LNHDA, CDR2 SQIVND (reference sequence). V gave up 6 bases and J gave up 5 bases, with 13 bases separating them. This CDR3 reads CASSINTNNEKLFF. CDR3 sequence (DNA): TGTGCCAGTAGCATTAACACCAACAATGAAAAACTGTTTTTT.

The V and J genes are TRBV5-4 and TRBJ1-1, with D maybe TRBD1 (6 bases). The ends were cut back, 5 bases at V and 3 bases at J, with 14 bases in the middle. The CDR3 contains 14 residues. Germline CDR1 SGHNT, CDR2 YYREEE (reference sequence). CDR3 residues: CASSEPQGYTEAFF. In nucleotides, the CDR3 is TGTGCCAGCAGTGAGCCACAGGGATACACTGAAGCTTTCTTT.

The chain uses TRBV15 and TRBJ2-1; the match to TRBD2 covers 7 bases. This CDR3 region has 17 residues. Germline V gene lookup returns CDR1 LNHNV and CDR2 YYDKDF (reference sequence). The J segment lost 3 bases and the V segment lost 2 bases, leaving 10 bases of the junction unmatched. The CDR3 DNA is TGTGCCACCAGCAGATCGATTTCTAGCGGCGACTACAATGAGCAGTTCTTC. It specifies CATSRSISSGDYNEQFF.

The rearrangement uses TRBV19 and TRBJ2-7, with TRBD1 as a possible D gene (6 bases). Germline assignment: CDR1 LNHDA and CDR2 SQIVND (reference sequence). Trimming removed 4 bases from V and 2 bases from J, with 12 bases in between. CDR3 length: 14 amino acids. The CDR3 DNA reads as TGTGCCAGTAGTACGCGGACAGCCCCCTACGAGCAGTACTTC. Amino acid sequence: CASSTRTAPYEQYF.

This chain connects TRBV13 to TRBJ2-1; 10 bases align to TRBD1. Germline V lookup: CDR1 PRHDT, CDR2 FYEKMQ (reference sequence). The CDR3 extends over 17 amino acids. The V and J ends lost 5 bases and 0 bases, in that order; junction bases with no gene match: 7. The CDR3 is CASSPGQGSVSYNEQFF. The DNA for the CDR3 is TGTGCCAGCAGCCCGGGACAGGGGTCGGTCTCCTACAATGAGCAGTTCTTC.

The chain couples TRBV5-4 to TRBJ1-6; D possibly corresponds to TRBD1 (6 bases). Germline loops: CDR1 SGHNT, CDR2 YYREEE (reference sequence). The V and J ends lost 4 bases and 6 bases respectively, with 11 bases between them. CDR3 length equals 14 residues. The CDR3: CASSLDRINSPLHF. The CDR3 nucleotides are TGTGCCAGCAGCCTTGACAGGATTAATTCACCCCTCCACTTT.

V usage is TRBV28 and J usage is TRBJ1-6; TRBD1 is a possible D gene (6 bases). This CDR3 has 14 residues. Looked up from germline, CDR1 is MDHEN and CDR2 is SYDVKM. The V gene lost 7 bases and the J gene lost 8 bases, with 15 bases spanning the gap. The CDR3 nucleotides read TGTGCCAGCAATCCCAGGGGTGGCGATTCACCCCTCCACTTT. Encoded protein: CASNPRGGDSPLHF.

V usage is TRBV14 and J usage is TRBJ2-1; 7 bases match TRBD1. The CDR3 runs to 15 residues. Per the germline V gene, CDR1 is SGHDN and CDR2 is FVKESK. The junction had 9 bases not matched to a gene; V was cut back by 4 bases and J by 6 bases. The CDR3 DNA is TGTGCCAGCAGCCTCCGACAGGGTGTGGCCAATGAGCAGTTCTTC. Translation gives CASSLRQGVANEQFF.

J is TRBJ2-1 and V is TRBV27; weak D call: TRBD2 (6 bases). Per germline, CDR1 MNHEY and CDR2 SMNVEV (reference sequence). V shed 1 base and J shed 5 bases, with 12 bases lying between them. This CDR3 has 15 amino acids. CDR3 DNA: TGTGCCAGCAGTTTATGGGGTAGCGGCCACAATGAGCAGTTCTTC. It is translated as CASSLWGSGHNEQFF.

In this sample, this clone turned up once. The chain employs TRBV5-1 and TRBJ2-1, with 12 bases identical to TRBD2. The CDR3 is 18 residues long. Germline loops: CDR1 SGHRS, CDR2 YFSETQ. V shed 0 bases, J shed 5 bases, and the junction held 9 bases outside the gene matches. CDR3 bases: TGCGCCAGCAGCTTGGGGCTCCTACTAGCGGGAGGAAACAATGAGCAGTTCTTC. The encoded protein is CASSLGLLLAGGNNEQFF.

The rearrangement links TRBV5-8 to TRBJ1-1; no clear D gene. Deletions cut 0 bases from V and 4 bases from J, with 4 bases between. Germline V gene sequence: CDR1 SGHTS, CDR2 YDEGEE. The CDR3 runs 12 residues. CDR3 amino acids: CASSLGATEAFF. The CDR3 DNA reads as TGTGCCAGCAGCTTGGGGGCCACTGAAGCTTTCTTT.

This chain joins TRBV3-1 (or the pseudogene TRBV3-2) and TRBJ1-3, with D uncertain. CDR1 and CDR2 from the germline V gene are LGHDT and YNNKEL (reference sequence). This CDR3 contains 16 residues. The V and J ends lost 4 bases and 0 bases respectively, with 13 bases between them. CDR3 residues: CASSPKWLISGNTIYF. The CDR3 coding sequence is TGTGCCAGCAGCCCCAAATGGCTTATCTCTGGAAACACCATATATTTT.

DNA of the CDR3: TGCAGCGTAAACGGCAGGGGTAGGGACAATGAGCAGTTCTTC. Translating gives CSVNGRGRDNEQFF. This sequence joins TRBV29-1 and TRBJ2-1; D perhaps matches TRBD1 (6 bases). V lost 6 bases, J lost 5 bases, and 17 bases lay in between. The germline gives CDR1 SQVTM, CDR2 ANQGSEA. This CDR3 is 14 amino acids long.

This rearrangement joins TRBV5-1 to TRBJ2-7; 10 bases fit TRBD2. J gave up 2 bases and V 1 base, and 9 bases lay outside the gene matches. Germline V gene sequence: CDR1 SGHRS, CDR2 YFSETQ. This CDR3 region has 17 residues. This chain's CDR3 is CASSLKLWTSGPYEQYF. CDR3 coding DNA: TGCGCCAGCAGCTTGAAACTCTGGACTAGCGGACCCTACGAGCAGTACTTC.

The CDR3 region is CASSVLGAGNTIYF. The CDR3 DNA reads as TGTGCCAGCAGCGTATTAGGGGCTGGAAACACCATATATTTT. J is TRBJ1-3 and V is TRBV9; maybe TRBD1 (5 bases). CDR1 SGDLS and CDR2 YYNGEE come from the germline V gene. Trimming removed 1 base at V and 2 bases at J, with 7 bases between. The CDR3 is 14 amino acids. Together with reference TRBV9 and TRBJ1-3, the CDR3 gives the full variable domain: DSGVTQTPKHLITATGQRVTLRCSPRSGDLSVYWYQQSLDQGLQFLIQYYNGEERAKGNILERFSAQQFPDLHSELNLSSLELGDSALYFCASSVLGAGNTIYFGEGSWLTVV.

The sample holds one count of this clone. V usage is TRBV27 and J usage is TRBJ1-6, with TRBD1 matching 10 bases. CDR3 size: 15 residues. CDR1 MNHEY and CDR2 SMNVEV come from the germline V gene (reference sequence). The V gene end was trimmed by 7 bases and the J gene end by 7 bases; junction bases not matched to a gene: 7. CDR3 bases: TGTGCCAGCACCTTAGGGACAGGGGAAAATTCACCCCTCCACTTT. Translated, it gives CASTLGTGENSPLHF.

The chain uses TRBV9 and TRBJ2-3; D not certain. The CDR3 runs to 14 residues. V lost 0 bases to trimming and J lost 1 base, with 6 bases between them. The germline V gene has CDR1 SGDLS and CDR2 YYNGEE. CDR3 sequence: CASSVAPGTDTQYF. In DNA form, the CDR3 reads TGTGCCAGCAGCGTAGCCCCTGGCACAGATACGCAGTATTTT. Full variable domain (outside the CDR3, taken from reference TRBV9 and TRBJ2-3): DSGVTQTPKHLITATGQRVTLRCSPRSGDLSVYWYQQSLDQGLQFLIQYYNGEERAKGNILERFSAQQFPDLHSELNLSSLELGDSALYFCASSVAPGTDTQYFGPGTRLTVL.

This rearrangement joins TRBV19 to TRBJ1-1; 10 bases map to TRBD1. This CDR3 comprises 14 residues. Trimming at V came to 9 bases and at J to 2 bases, leaving 6 bases not matched to a gene. In germline, CDR1 is LNHDA, CDR2 SQIVND (reference sequence). The DNA of the CDR3 is TGTGCCAGCAGACAGGGGGCGTTCAACACTGAAGCTTTCTTT. Residues: CASRQGAFNTEAFF.

The chain uses TRBV7-9 and TRBJ1-6, with 9 bases lining up with TRBD1. Germline loops: CDR1 SEHNR, CDR2 FQNEAQ (reference sequence). The V segment lost 4 bases and the J segment 10 bases; nucleotides outside the gene matches: 5. CDR3 length: 14 amino acids. The CDR3 region has the DNA TGTGCCAGCAGCTCCGAGACAGGGGGGTCACCCCTCCACTTT. Amino acid sequence: CASSSETGGSPLHF.

The chain is built from TRBV6-1 and TRBJ2-1; 7 nucleotides match TRBD2. CDR1 is MNHNS and CDR2 is SASEGT in the germline V gene. CDR3 length: 16 amino acids. The J segment lost 2 bases and the V segment lost 0 bases, leaving 4 bases of the junction unmatched. This chain's CDR3 is CASSEALAEPYNEQFF. The CDR3, as DNA: TGTGCCAGCAGTGAAGCGCTAGCGGAGCCCTACAATGAGCAGTTCTTC.

The V call is TRBV30, the J call TRBJ1-2, with 10 nucleotides matching TRBD1. V trimming: 2 bases; J trimming: 8 bases; junction bases outside the gene matches: 11. This CDR3 has 15 residues. The germline V gene has CDR1 GTSNPN and CDR2 SVGIG (reference sequence). CDR3: CAWSPGQGLLRGYTF. In DNA, the CDR3 is TGTGCCTGGAGTCCGGGACAGGGGTTGCTCAGGGGCTACACCTTC.

V gene TRBV28 combines with J gene TRBJ2-7; 12 nucleotides line up with TRBD1. The germline V gene encodes CDR1 MDHEN and CDR2 SYDVKM. Unmatched junction bases numbered 13, after V lost 7 bases and J lost 3 bases. CDR3 length equals 17 residues. CDR3 DNA: TGTGCCAGCACCCCCCCTCCGGGACAGGGGGCGAGCTACGAGCAGTACTTC. Amino acids: CASTPPPGQGASYEQYF.

This chain links TRBV19 with TRBJ2-6; 7 positions match TRBD1. The V gene end was trimmed by 5 bases and the J gene end by 2 bases; junction bases not matched to a gene: 6. The CDR3 has 16 residues. Germline assignment: CDR1 LNHDA and CDR2 SQIVND (reference sequence). DNA of the CDR3: TGTGCCAGTAGTCACACGACAGGGACTGGGGCCAACGTCCTGACTTTC. As protein: CASSHTTGTGANVLTF. The full variable domain, rest sourced from reference TRBV19 and TRBJ2-6, is DGGITQSPKYLFRKEGQNVTLSCEQNLNHDAMYWYRQDPGQGLRLIYYSQIVNDFQKGDIAEGYSVSREKKESFPLTVTSAQKNPTAFYLCASSHTTGTGANVLTFGAGSRLTVL.